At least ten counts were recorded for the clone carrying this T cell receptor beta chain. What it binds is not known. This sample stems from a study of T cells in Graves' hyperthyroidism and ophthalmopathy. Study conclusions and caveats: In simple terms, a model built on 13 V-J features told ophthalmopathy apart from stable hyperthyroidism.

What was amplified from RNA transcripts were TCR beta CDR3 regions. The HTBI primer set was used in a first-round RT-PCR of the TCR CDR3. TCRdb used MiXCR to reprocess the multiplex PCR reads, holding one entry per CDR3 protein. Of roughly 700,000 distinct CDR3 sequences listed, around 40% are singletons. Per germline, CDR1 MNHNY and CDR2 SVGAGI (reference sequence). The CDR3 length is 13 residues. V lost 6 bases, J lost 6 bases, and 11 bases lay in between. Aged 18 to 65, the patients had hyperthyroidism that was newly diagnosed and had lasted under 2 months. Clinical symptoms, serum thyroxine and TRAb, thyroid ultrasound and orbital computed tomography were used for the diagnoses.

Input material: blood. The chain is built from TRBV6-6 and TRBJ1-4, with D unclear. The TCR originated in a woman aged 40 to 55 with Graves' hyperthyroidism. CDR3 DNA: TGTGCCAGCAGGGGAGATTCCTATGAAAAACTGTTTTTT. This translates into CASRGDSYEKLFF.